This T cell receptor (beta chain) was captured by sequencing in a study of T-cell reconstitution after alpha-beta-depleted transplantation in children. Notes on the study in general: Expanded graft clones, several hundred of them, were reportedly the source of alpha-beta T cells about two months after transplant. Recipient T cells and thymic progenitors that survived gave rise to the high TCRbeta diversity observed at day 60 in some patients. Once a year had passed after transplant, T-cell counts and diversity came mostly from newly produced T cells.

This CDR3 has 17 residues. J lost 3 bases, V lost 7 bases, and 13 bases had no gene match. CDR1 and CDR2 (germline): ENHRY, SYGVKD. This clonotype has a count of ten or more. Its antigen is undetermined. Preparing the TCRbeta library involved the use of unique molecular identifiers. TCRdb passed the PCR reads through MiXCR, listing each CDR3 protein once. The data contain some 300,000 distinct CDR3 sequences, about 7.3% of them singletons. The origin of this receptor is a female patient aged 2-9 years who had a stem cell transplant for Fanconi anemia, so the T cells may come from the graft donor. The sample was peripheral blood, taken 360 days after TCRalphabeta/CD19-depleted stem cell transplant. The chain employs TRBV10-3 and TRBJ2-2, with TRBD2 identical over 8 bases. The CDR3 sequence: CAITTGLAGTYTGELFF. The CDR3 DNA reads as TGTGCCATCACCACGGGGCTAGCGGGTACCTACACCGGGGAGCTGTTTTTT.